This T cell receptor beta chain is from a study of response to subunit inactivated influenza vaccine. TCRdb passed the RT-PCR reads through MiXCR, listing each CDR3 protein once. Among around 850,000 distinct CDR3 sequences listed, roughly 20% were seen once. This clonotype was counted a few times. This CDR3 has 14 amino acids. Trimming took off 6 bases at V and 2 bases at J, with 14 bases between the two ends. The receptor was derived from a man over 45 who received an inactivated influenza vaccine. The chain joins TRBV12-3 or TRBV12-4 to TRBJ2-7, with D perhaps matching TRBD1 or TRBD2 (5 bases each). Sample: PBMCs from blood, taken about 5 days after vaccination. CDR3 in amino acids: CASRRAGLPYEQYF. For the CDR3, the DNA is TGTGCCAGCAGGAGGGCAGGGCTCCCCTACGAGCAGTACTTC.